The 22 T cell receptor beta chains below all came from one sample that was sequenced in a study of vaccination effects on CD4 cells after COVID-19. Before any sequencing was done, the ViraFEST assay used viral peptide pools to expand antigen-specific CD4+ T cells. Culture lasted over 9 days before CD4+ T cell isolation. Their antigens are not known. Clones were sequenced by immunoSEQ multiplex PCR, and TCRdb holds only the in-frame ones, with some missing. The sample has approximately 82,000 clones, 60% to 80% seen once. This material consisted of CD4+ T cells from PBMCs cultured with HCoV-229E spike peptides, taken before COVID-19 vaccination. The receptor set was obtained from a human donor who received a COVID-19 vaccine.

The chain employs TRBV5-4 and TRBJ1-1; no clear D gene. CDR1 SGHNT and CDR2 YYREEE come from the germline V gene (reference sequence). CDR3 size: 15 residues. The V end was cut by 0 bases, the J end by 0 bases, with 9 bases between. The CDR3 here is CASSLGGSMNTEAFF. CDR3 nucleotide sequence: TGTGCCAGCAGCTTGGGAGGGAGTATGAACACTGAAGCTTTCTTT.

This clone was detected only once. The chain carries TRBV27 and TRBJ2-3; TRBD2 aligns across 7 bases. J lost 2 bases, V lost 3 bases, and 5 bases had no gene match. Germline loops: CDR1 MNHEY, CDR2 SMNVEV (reference sequence). The CDR3 loop spans 15 amino acids. In nucleotides, the CDR3 is TGTGCCAGCAGTTTTAGGGACTATCTCACAGATACGCAGTATTTT. This encodes CASSFRDYLTDTQYF.

This clone was seen once. The chain carries TRBV7-2 and TRBJ1-4; no firm D call. The CDR3 covers 15 residues. Germline V gene lookup returns CDR1 SGHTA and CDR2 FQGNSA. The germline V and J ends were trimmed by 5 bases and 5 bases, with 15 bases remaining between them. The DNA of the CDR3 is TGTGCCAGCAGCCCTCGAACGGCCAGAAATGAAAAACTGTTTTTT. Translating it yields CASSPRTARNEKLFF.

The CDR3 DNA follows: TGTGCCAGCAGCCAACTAGGGACCCTGGGTAGCGGGGGCCCAAATACGCAGTATTTT. This sequence encodes CASSQLGTLGSGGPNTQYF. The rearrangement joins TRBV4-2 to TRBJ2-3, with TRBD2 matching 9 bases. Germline V CDR1 and CDR2: LGHNA, YNFKEQ. The CDR3 contains 19 residues. V lost 2 bases to trimming and J lost 7 bases; unmatched junction nucleotides: 19.

The J gene is TRBJ2-3, the V gene TRBV2, with 8 bases aligning to TRBD2. CDR1 is SNHLY and CDR2 is FYNNEI in the germline V gene. The V and J ends lost 4 bases and 3 bases, in that order; junction bases with no gene match: 6. This CDR3 spans 15 amino acids. The CDR3: CASSVGGGFTDTQYF. CDR3 DNA: TGTGCCAGCAGTGTGGGCGGGGGGTTTACAGATACGCAGTATTTT.

J is TRBJ2-3 and V is TRBV7-2; 8 bases are shared with TRBD2. The CDR3 covers 16 residues. The J segment lost 5 bases and the V segment lost 1 base, leaving 8 bases of the junction unmatched. Germline CDR1 SGHTA, CDR2 FQGNSA. The CDR3 spells CASSLGFSGVGDTQYF. The CDR3, as DNA: TGTGCCAGCAGCTTAGGGTTTAGCGGGGTTGGAGATACGCAGTATTTT.

V and J are TRBV3-1 (or the pseudogene TRBV3-2) and TRBJ2-6; D may be TRBD1 (6 bases). The CDR3 is 16 residues long. Deletions cut 3 bases from V and 1 base from J, with 10 bases between. CDR1 is LGHDT and CDR2 is YNNKEL in the germline V gene (reference sequence). The CDR3 nucleotides are TGTGCCAGCAGCCAGGACAGATCATCTGGGGCCAACGTCCTGACTTTC. Translation gives CASSQDRSSGANVLTF.

This clone was picked up a small number of times. The rearrangement uses TRBV6-1 and TRBJ2-7; 8 bases agree with TRBD1. CDR1 and CDR2 from the germline V gene are MNHNS and SASEGT. Losses at the gene ends were 2 bases for V and 2 bases for J; bases not matched to a gene: 17. The CDR3 sequence is 19 residues long. The CDR3 nucleotides read TGTGCCAGCAGTGAAACAGGCTTTGGGGACAGGCTAAGACCCTACGAGCAGTACGTC. This gives the protein CASSETGFGDRLRPYEQYV.

The J gene is TRBJ2-3, the V gene TRBV6-5; perhaps TRBD2 as D (6 bases). The CDR3 runs 16 residues. Germline V CDR1 and CDR2: MNHEY, SVGAGI. V lost 4 bases to trimming and J lost 2 bases, with 16 bases between them. CDR3 protein: CASSFYRGSPTDTQYF. DNA of the CDR3: TGTGCCAGCAGTTTCTACCGGGGGTCCCCCACAGATACGCAGTATTTT.

This clone appeared a few times. The chain links TRBV14 to TRBJ1-1; D is unresolved. The germline V gene encodes CDR1 SGHDN and CDR2 FVKESK. The germline V and J ends were trimmed by 4 bases and 1 base, with 7 bases remaining between them. The CDR3 contains 13 residues. The CDR3 region has the DNA TGTGCCAGCAGCCGGCAGCCGAACACTGAAGCTTTCTTT. This translates into CASSRQPNTEAFF.

This clone was seen a handful of times. This chain uses TRBV5-1 with TRBJ1-1; D unresolved. CDR3 length equals 13 residues. Trimming shortened V by 2 bases and J by 2 bases, and 7 bases separated the two germline ends. Germline V gene data show CDR1 as SGHRS and CDR2 as YFSETQ. In nucleotides, the CDR3 is TGCGCCAGCAGCTTCGGGAGAAACACTGAAGCTTTCTTT. Translating gives CASSFGRNTEAFF.

There are a few counts of this clone. V gene TRBV30 combines with J gene TRBJ1-6, with D possibly TRBD1 on 5 matching bases. V lost 3 bases, J lost 7 bases, and 13 bases lay in between. This CDR3 region has 14 residues. The V gene's germline CDR1 is GTSNPN and CDR2 SVGIG (reference sequence). This chain's CDR3 is CAWRLGRVNSPLHF. The CDR3 DNA reads TGTGCCTGGAGGTTGGGACGGGTAAATTCACCCCTCCACTTT.

This chain joins TRBV6-2 or TRBV6-3 and TRBJ2-2; D is unresolved. V was clipped by 4 bases and J by 6 bases, with 12 bases between them. This CDR3 contains 14 residues. Germline V gene sequence: CDR1 MNHEY, CDR2 SVGEGT. CDR3 sequence: CASSSTDRPGELFF. The CDR3 coding sequence is TGTGCCAGCAGTTCCACGGACCGTCCCGGGGAGCTGTTTTTT.

The count of this clone is one. The V call is TRBV20-1, the J call TRBJ2-5; 8 bases match TRBD2. CDR3 length: 14 residues. Trimming cost V 3 bases and J 9 bases; bases outside gene matches: 12. Germline V gene sequence: CDR1 DFQATT, CDR2 SNEGSKA (reference sequence). The CDR3 nucleotides are TGCAGTGCTAGTAAATTAGCGGGGCCTCTCTCCCAGTACTTC. This encodes CSASKLAGPLSQYF.

This clone appeared a single time. The V call is TRBV6-4, the J call TRBJ1-1, with D perhaps TRBD1 (6 bases). V was clipped by 5 bases and J by 1 base, with 8 bases between them. The germline V gene has CDR1 MRHNA and CDR2 SNTAGT. The CDR3 runs 13 residues. DNA of the CDR3: TGTGCCAGCAGTCAGGGGCGGAACACTGAAGCTTTCTTT. Its protein is CASSQGRNTEAFF.

The chain uses TRBV6-4 and TRBJ1-2; D remains ambiguous. The CDR3 sequence is 15 residues long. Trimming removed 2 bases at V and 4 bases at J, with 14 bases between. Germline V gives CDR1 MRHNA, CDR2 SNTAGT. CDR3 coding DNA: TGTGCCAGCAGTGACACTTTCGCGGGCCCCTATGGCTACACCTTC. This sequence encodes CASSDTFAGPYGYTF.

The V and J genes are TRBV28 and TRBJ1-6; D gene ambiguous. The CDR3 sequence is 14 residues long. CDR1 MDHEN and CDR2 SYDVKM come from the germline V gene. V dropped 6 bases and J dropped 5 bases, with 11 bases sitting between them. The CDR3, as DNA: TGTGCCAGCAGCCGCCTAGGAGATAATTCACCCCTCCACTTT. Protein: CASSRLGDNSPLHF.

This clone has just a few counts. J is TRBJ1-1 and V is TRBV29-1; no firm D call. This CDR3 contains 11 residues. V dropped 6 bases and J dropped 0 bases, with 5 bases sitting between them. Germline CDR1 SQVTM, CDR2 ANQGSEA. This chain's CDR3 is CSVQLNTEAFF. The CDR3 nucleotides are TGCAGCGTCCAATTGAACACTGAAGCTTTCTTT.

This sequence joins TRBV28 and TRBJ1-2; D possibly corresponds to TRBD1 (5 bases). The germline gives CDR1 MDHEN, CDR2 SYDVKM. V was pared by 4 bases and J by 4 bases, with 22 bases between. The CDR3 has 17 residues. The CDR3 nucleotides are TGTGCCAGCAGTTCCCCCGGGGTGGGGGTGGGCGGCTATGGCTACACCTTC. It specifies CASSSPGVGVGGYGYTF.

This chain uses TRBV2 with TRBJ2-5; 7 bases are shared with TRBD2. After removal of 3 bases from V and 3 bases from J, the junction contained 4 bases not matched to a gene. CDR3 length equals 14 residues. Germline CDR1 and CDR2: SNHLY and FYNNEI. The CDR3 reads CASSDSGVKETQYF. The CDR3 nucleotides read TGTGCCAGCAGTGACAGCGGGGTCAAAGAGACCCAGTACTTC. The variable domain in full, completed from reference TRBV2 and TRBJ2-5, reads EPEVTQTPSHQVTQMGQEVILRCVPISNHLYFYWYRQILGQKVEFLVSFYNNEISEKSEIFDDQFSVERPDGSNFTLKIRSTKLEDSAMYFCASSDSGVKETQYFGPGTRLLVL.

This chain connects TRBV5-1 to TRBJ1-4, with D unresolved. CDR1 is SGHRS and CDR2 is YFSETQ in the germline V gene. V lost 0 bases and J lost 4, with 10 bases in between. There are 15 residues in the CDR3. Here the CDR3 DNA reads TGCGCCAGCAGCTTGGAGCCCGGGAGTAATGAAAAACTGTTTTTT. It codes for CASSLEPGSNEKLFF.

The chain uses TRBV24-1 and TRBJ2-2; D remains ambiguous. CDR3 length equals 15 residues. V dropped 5 bases and J dropped 2 bases, with 11 bases sitting between them. Germline assignment: CDR1 KGHDR and CDR2 SFDVKD. The CDR3 DNA reads TGTGCCACCAGTGTACCCGGAGCCAACACCGGGGAGCTGTTTTTT. It is translated as CATSVPGANTGELFF.